The 26 T cell receptor beta chains below come from one sample, sequenced in a study of blood T cell repertoires in COVID-19. Profiled with immunoSEQ multiplex PCR; TCRdb holds only in-frame clones, not every one. There are 300,000 to 350,000 clones in the sample; nearly 90% occur only once, and roughly a tenth lies in the top ten. The sample comprised PBMCs or T cells enriched from blood (not recorded which). The source is a woman aged 25 to 39 who had recovered from COVID-19.

The chain combines TRBV19 with TRBJ2-1; D is possibly TRBD2 (6 bases). V dropped 5 bases and J dropped 10 bases, with 21 bases sitting between them. The CDR3 length is 15 residues. Germline V gene data show CDR1 as LNHDA and CDR2 as SQIVND (reference sequence). CDR3 residues: CASSPVGEVRGEQFF. The DNA for the CDR3 is TGTGCCAGTAGTCCCGTGGGGGAGGTTCGTGGGGAGCAGTTCTTC.

This rearrangement joins TRBV27 to TRBJ2-7; 13 bases are a match to TRBD2. Trimming cost V 5 bases and J 5 bases; bases outside gene matches: 12. CDR3 length: 17 residues. Germline CDR1 is MNHEY and CDR2 is SMNVEV (reference sequence). The CDR3 region has the DNA TGTGCCAGCAGTCCCGTAGGACTAGCGGGAGACCTCGACGAGCAGTACTTC. The encoded protein is CASSPVGLAGDLDEQYF.

The CDR3 nucleotides are TGTGCCAGTAGTAGAGGTGGCTCCTATAATTCACCCCTCCACTTT. Amino acids: CASSRGGSYNSPLHF. The chain employs TRBV19 and TRBJ1-6; D unclear. Per the germline V gene, CDR1 is LNHDA and CDR2 is SQIVND (reference sequence). Trimming shortened V by 4 bases and J by 0 bases, and 7 bases separated the two germline ends. This CDR3 is 15 amino acids long.

The chain is built from TRBV27 and TRBJ1-1; 7 bases are a match to TRBD1. CDR1 is MNHEY and CDR2 is SMNVEV in the germline V gene (reference sequence). With 4 bases clipped from V and 3 bases from J, the junction kept 8 bases outside the gene matches. The CDR3 is 15 residues long. The CDR3 here is CASSSGQPRHTEAFF. CDR3 bases: TGTGCCAGCAGTTCGGGACAGCCCAGGCACACTGAAGCTTTCTTT.

The rearrangement joins TRBV4-1 to TRBJ1-5; D is undetermined. Germline V gene lookup returns CDR1 MGHRA and CDR2 YSYEKL. The CDR3 length is 12 residues. The V end was cut by 1 base, the J end by 6 bases, with 4 bases between. The CDR3: CASSQGAQPQHF. In nucleotides, the CDR3 is TGCGCCAGCAGCCAAGGAGCTCAGCCCCAGCATTTT.

This clone was seen only once. Here the CDR3 DNA reads TGTGCCAGTAGTATATTCCCGGTGGATCAGCCCCAGCATTTT. This sequence encodes CASSIFPVDQPQHF. This rearrangement joins TRBV19 to TRBJ1-5; D gene unclear. V gave up 2 bases and J gave up 5 bases, with 10 bases separating them. The CDR3 contains 14 residues. Looked up from germline, CDR1 is LNHDA and CDR2 is SQIVND (reference sequence).

The chain uses TRBV7-6 and TRBJ2-1; 8 nucleotides agree with TRBD2. Losses at the gene ends were 4 bases for V and 6 bases for J; bases not matched to a gene: 8. The germline V gene has CDR1 SGHVS and CDR2 FNYEAQ. This CDR3 comprises 15 residues. DNA for the CDR3: TGTGCCAGCAGCTGGGGGGGTAGCGGGATCAATGAGCAGTTCTTC. Translation: CASSWGGSGINEQFF.

A single count supports this clone. This chain connects TRBV19 to TRBJ1-5; 7 bases fit TRBD1. The trim removed 1 base at V and 5 bases at J, leaving 11 bases unmatched. The CDR3 consists of 17 residues. Per the germline V gene, CDR1 is LNHDA and CDR2 is SQIVND (reference sequence). DNA for the CDR3: TGTGCCAGTAGTATAGGTCGAGAGGGGGCGTCTCATCAGCCCCAGCATTTT. Translated: CASSIGREGASHQPQHF. The whole variable domain, filled in from reference TRBV19 and TRBJ1-5, reads DGGITQSPKYLFRKEGQNVTLSCEQNLNHDAMYWYRQDPGQGLRLIYYSQIVNDFQKGDIAEGYSVSREKKESFPLTVTSAQKNPTAFYLCASSIGREGASHQPQHFGDGTRLSIL.

The chain recombines TRBV19 with TRBJ2-5; no firm D call. The CDR3 consists of 15 residues. V lost 4 bases and J 2 bases, leaving 14 bases between the germline ends. CDR1 and CDR2 (germline): LNHDA, SQIVND (reference sequence). The CDR3: CASSRQIRLQETQYF. CDR3 nucleotide sequence: TGTGCCAGTAGTAGGCAAATCAGGTTACAAGAGACCCAGTACTTC.

The genes are TRBV6-6 and TRBJ1-1, with TRBD1 as a possible D gene (5 bases). The CDR3 consists of 12 residues. The V end lost 7 bases, the J end lost 1 base, and 7 bases lay between the germline ends. CDR1 MNHNY and CDR2 SVGAGI come from the germline V gene (reference sequence). The CDR3: CASNQGNTEAFF. For the CDR3, the DNA is TGTGCCAGCAACCAGGGGAACACTGAAGCTTTCTTT.

This chain uses TRBV5-1 with TRBJ2-7; 7 bases line up with TRBD1. Germline lookup yields CDR1 SGHRS and CDR2 YFSETQ. The CDR3 totals 16 residues. The V segment lost 3 bases and the J segment 3 bases; nucleotides outside the gene matches: 12. For the CDR3, the DNA is TGCGCCAGCAGCTCGTCTTACAGGGGCCCCAGCTACGAGCAGTACTTC. Translated: CASSSSYRGPSYEQYF.

V is TRBV19 and J is TRBJ2-2; 7 bases fit TRBD2. V shed 5 bases and J 1 base; nucleotides not matched to a gene: 7. The CDR3 consists of 16 residues. Germline-derived CDR1 and CDR2 are LNHDA and SQIVND (reference sequence). The CDR3 nucleotides read TGTGCCAGTAGTCCCCCGACTAGCCAGAACACCGGGGAGCTGTTTTTT. It codes for CASSPPTSQNTGELFF.

This chain joins TRBV6-6 and TRBJ1-1; the D gene is possibly TRBD1 (6 bases). Trimming removed 5 bases from V and 1 base from J, with 17 bases in between. The CDR3 is 16 amino acids. Germline assignment: CDR1 MNHNY and CDR2 SVGAGI (reference sequence). The chain's CDR3 is CASSHRPGHQNTEAFF. In DNA, the CDR3 is TGTGCCAGCAGTCATAGACCGGGACACCAGAACACTGAAGCTTTCTTT.

The V and J genes are TRBV19 and TRBJ1-5; TRBD1 might be the D (5 bases). Trimming removed 3 bases at V and 2 bases at J, with 17 bases between. Per the germline V gene, CDR1 is LNHDA and CDR2 is SQIVND (reference sequence). The CDR3 spans 17 residues. The CDR3 region is CASSIIAWGGGNQPQHF. The CDR3 DNA reads TGTGCCAGTAGTATTATCGCCTGGGGGGGAGGCAATCAGCCCCAGCATTTT. Supplemented by reference TRBV19 and TRBJ1-5, the full variable domain reads DGGITQSPKYLFRKEGQNVTLSCEQNLNHDAMYWYRQDPGQGLRLIYYSQIVNDFQKGDIAEGYSVSREKKESFPLTVTSAQKNPTAFYLCASSIIAWGGGNQPQHFGDGTRLSIL.

The chain employs TRBV6-6 and TRBJ2-3; weak D call: TRBD2 (6 bases). In germline, CDR1 is MNHNY, CDR2 SVGAGI (reference sequence). Trimming removed 4 bases from V and 0 bases from J, with 14 bases in between. The CDR3 runs 16 residues. In DNA, the CDR3 is TGTGCCAGCAGTTGGAGGGCAGGAGGTAGCACAGATACGCAGTATTTT. It translates to CASSWRAGGSTDTQYF.

J is TRBJ2-1 and V is TRBV12-2; TRBD1 is the table's D call and was not checked against the DNA. TRBV12-2 is designated a pseudogene. This CDR3 contains 16 residues. DNA of the CDR3: TGTGCAAGTCGCTTAGCCTCCGGGACAGATCACAATGAGCAGTTCTTC. Translated: CASRLASGTDHNEQFF.

V is TRBV15 and J is TRBJ2-3; 7 bases align to TRBD2. With 2 bases clipped from V and 3 bases from J, the junction kept 2 bases outside the gene matches. Germline-derived CDR1 and CDR2 are LNHNV and YYDKDF (reference sequence). The CDR3 is made up of 14 amino acids. This CDR3 is CATSRLADTDTQYF. The DNA for the CDR3 is TGTGCCACCAGCAGACTAGCGGATACAGATACGCAGTATTTT. Full variable domain (outside the CDR3, taken from reference TRBV15 and TRBJ2-3): DAMVIQNPRYQVTQFGKPVTLSCSQTLNHNVMYWYQQKSSQAPKLLFHYYDKDFNNEADTPDNFQSRRPNTSFCFLDIRSPGLGDTAMYLCATSRLADTDTQYFGPGTRLTVL.

V and J are TRBV5-4 and TRBJ2-2, with D perhaps matching TRBD1 (6 bases). Germline loops: CDR1 SGHNT, CDR2 YYREEE (reference sequence). The CDR3 covers 15 residues. Trimming took off 1 base at V and 2 bases at J, with 9 bases between the two ends. The CDR3 region is CASSLRTVNTGELFF. The CDR3 DNA sequence: TGTGCCAGCAGCTTGAGGACAGTTAACACCGGGGAGCTGTTTTTT.

The chain couples TRBV10-2 to TRBJ2-1; 14 bases align to TRBD2. Germline-derived CDR1 and CDR2 are WSHSY and SAAADI. CDR3 length equals 13 residues. The CDR3 DNA follows: TGCGGCACCGGGACTAGCGGGAGAAATGAGCAGTTCTTC. Residues: CGTGTSGRNEQFF.

This chain uses TRBV18 with TRBJ2-1; no clear D. The germline V gene has CDR1 KGHSH and CDR2 LQKENI. Between the trimmed V and J ends, which lost 2 bases and 10 bases, there was a span of 9 bases. The CDR3 has 12 amino acids. The CDR3 DNA sequence: TGTGCCAGCTCACCAAGTACTCTAGAGCAGTTCTTC. This sequence encodes CASSPSTLEQFF.

This chain joins TRBV30 and TRBJ1-1, with D perhaps matching TRBD1 (6 bases). CDR1 is GTSNPN, CDR2 SVGIG, per germline (reference sequence). This CDR3 comprises 15 residues. Trimming shortened V by 3 bases and J by 3 bases, and 17 bases separated the two germline ends. The CDR3 nucleotides are TGTGCCTGGAGCGCCCCCACAGGGTTAGACACTGAAGCTTTCTTT. Its protein product is CAWSAPTGLDTEAFF.

The chain uses TRBV10-1 and TRBJ2-5; no firm D call. CDR1 and CDR2 from the germline V gene are WNHNN and SYGVQD (reference sequence). V lost 3 bases, J lost 11 bases, and 10 bases lay in between. The CDR3 covers 11 residues. CDR3 nucleotide sequence: TGCGCCAGCAGTGATAACACAAAACAGTACTTC. Protein product: CASSDNTKQYF.

This clone came up once. This chain links TRBV2 with TRBJ2-3; 12 positions agree with TRBD2. Looked up from germline, CDR1 is SNHLY and CDR2 is FYNNEI. CDR3 size: 19 residues. With 5 bases clipped from V and 0 bases from J, the junction kept 12 bases outside the gene matches. CDR3 sequence reads: CASSSGLAGFSTSTDTQYF. CDR3 coding DNA: TGTGCCAGCAGTAGTGGACTAGCGGGATTTTCAACTAGCACAGATACGCAGTATTTT.

The V gene is TRBV5-6, the J gene TRBJ2-1; 9 bases are shared with TRBD1. The germline CDR1 and CDR2 sequences are SGHDT and YYEEEE. CDR3 size: 15 residues. The V and J ends lost 4 bases and 5 bases, in that order; junction bases with no gene match: 7. CDR3 in amino acids: CASSRTGEDNNEQFF. DNA for the CDR3: TGTGCCAGCAGCCGGACAGGGGAAGACAACAATGAGCAGTTCTTC.

The chain employs TRBV7-9 and TRBJ1-3; D ambiguous. CDR3 length: 15 amino acids. V shed 2 bases and J shed 0 bases, with 8 bases lying between them. Per the germline V gene, CDR1 is SEHNR and CDR2 is FQNEAQ (reference sequence). For the CDR3, the DNA is TGTGCCAGCAGCTTATATCCAGACTCTGGAAACACCATATATTTT. The encoded protein is CASSLYPDSGNTIYF. The variable domain in full, with the rest retrieved from reference TRBV7-9 and TRBJ1-3, is DTGVSQNPRHKITKRGQNVTFRCDPISEHNRLYWYRQTLGQGPEFLTYFQNEAQLEKSRLLSDRFSAERPKGSFSTLEIQRTEQGDSAMYLCASSLYPDSGNTIYFGEGSWLTVV.

The rearrangement links TRBV19 to TRBJ2-3; maybe TRBD2 (6 bases). Germline V gives CDR1 LNHDA, CDR2 SQIVND (reference sequence). The CDR3 has 16 residues. V gave up 0 bases and J gave up 1 base, with 11 bases separating them. The CDR3 reads CASSIDGRGGTDTQYF. CDR3 DNA sequence: TGTGCCAGTAGTATAGACGGGAGAGGGGGCACAGATACGCAGTATTTT.